A selection of T cell receptor beta chains follows, all from one sample in a study of CD8 T cells in ankylosing spondylitis. MiXCR, run by TCRdb on the 5' RACE reads, gives a single entry per CDR3 protein. In the table there are 650,000 to 800,000 distinct CDR3 sequences, roughly 20% of which are singletons. Sequenced sample: blood, either unsorted or a sorted T cell fraction (not recorded which). The origin of the receptors is a male donor with ankylosing spondylitis. CDR3s include the opening cysteine and the closing phenylalanine or tryptophan.

V: TRBV20-1; J: TRBJ2-1; CDR3: CSARRPGASGGSMNEQFF
V: TRBV11-2; J: TRBJ2-1; CDR3: CASSTGTSGYSSYNEQFF
V: TRBV6-1; J: TRBJ2-1; CDR3: CASSELHSSYNEQFF
V: TRBV5-1; J: TRBJ2-1; CDR3: CASSLLGLAGGLNEQFF
V: TRBV5-1; J: TRBJ2-7; CDR3: CASSTSGNSYEQYF
V: TRBV6-1; J: TRBJ2-1; CDR3: CASSESRSRGGFIDEQFF
V: TRBV30; J: TRBJ1-5; CDR3: CAWSMAGSIQPQHF
V: TRBV12-3/TRBV12-4; J: TRBJ1-2; CDR3: CASSLGQGERGYTF
V: TRBV11-1; J: TRBJ2-1; CDR3: CASNPQGAYYNEQFF
V: TRBV30; J: TRBJ1-1; CDR3: CAWSRDRGGTEAFF
V: TRBV7-2; J: TRBJ2-5; CDR3: CASSSGRQETQYF
V: TRBV12-3/TRBV12-4; J: TRBJ2-1; CDR3: CASSLGGGGLDEQFF
V: TRBV12-5; J: TRBJ1-1; CDR3: CASGLVLGTEAFF
V: TRBV5-1; J: TRBJ1-1; CDR3: CASSPGTLWGNTEAFF
V: TRBV3-1; J: TRBJ1-2; CDR3: CASSQDKSRDGYTF
V: TRBV6-5; J: TRBJ1-5; CDR3: CASSYKGQGHNQPQHF
V: TRBV5-6; J: TRBJ2-4; CDR3: CASSLASKAGNIQYF
V: TRBV20-1; J: TRBJ2-5; CDR3: CSARPWDSQETQYF
V: TRBV7-8; J: TRBJ1-2; CDR3: CASSANLGLSYGYTF
V: TRBV7-2; J: TRBJ2-7; CDR3: CASSSDGTYEQYF
V: TRBV20-1; J: TRBJ1-5; CDR3: CSARDRGGFQPQHF
V: TRBV12-3/TRBV12-4; J: TRBJ1-6; CDR3: CASRQNGGIRSPLHF
V: TRBV28; J: TRBJ1-2; CDR3: CASRSPETGGRGYTF
V: TRBV12-3/TRBV12-4; J: TRBJ2-1; CDR3: CASSSREGAYNEQFF
V: TRBV5-1; J: TRBJ1-1; CDR3: CASSPRTAGMNTEAFF
V: TRBV7-8; J: TRBJ1-1; CDR3: CASSLAVRDRGLGTEAFF
V: TRBV13; J: TRBJ2-3; CDR3: CASSLTRQAPSTDTQYF
V: TRBV4-1; J: TRBJ2-3; CDR3: CASSQDQSGGATDTQYF
V: TRBV24-1; J: TRBJ2-1; CDR3: CATSDPPGTGGPYNEQFF
V: TRBV12-3/TRBV12-4; J: TRBJ2-1; CDR3: CASRRVDNEQFF
V: TRBV9; J: TRBJ2-2; CDR3: CASSGRARSNTGELFF
V: TRBV11-1; J: TRBJ2-3; CDR3: CASRPPGRGGRIGDTQYF